The T cell receptor (beta chain) under discussion was sequenced for a study of blood T cell repertoires in COVID-19. About the study: The United States, Italy and Spain supplied acute and convalescent COVID-19 samples. The cDNA or gDNA used as material had been derived from T cells, B-cell-depleted T cells, or PBMCs.

Germline lookup yields CDR1 DFQATT and CDR2 SNEGSKA (reference sequence). The CDR3 contains 15 residues. Trimming cost V 3 bases and J 5 bases; bases outside gene matches: 4. Per the original methods: Scientists estimated how many nucleated cells there were by amplifying reference gene primers. Some clones are missing from TCRdb's copy, which holds only in-frame ones; the method was immunoSEQ multiplex PCR. V, J and clone size were drawn from that table, and D and trimming were deduced from the DNA. This table has roughly 73,000 clones, about 88% appearing once. The V and J genes are TRBV20-1 and TRBJ1-6; TRBD1 aligns across 10 bases. The sequence derives from a middle-aged man with acute or convalescent COVID-19. The specimen sequenced was peripheral blood. CDR3 in amino acids: CSASWTGGNNSPLHF. The CDR3 coding sequence is TGCAGTGCTAGTTGGACAGGGGGGAATAATTCACCCCTCCACTTT.